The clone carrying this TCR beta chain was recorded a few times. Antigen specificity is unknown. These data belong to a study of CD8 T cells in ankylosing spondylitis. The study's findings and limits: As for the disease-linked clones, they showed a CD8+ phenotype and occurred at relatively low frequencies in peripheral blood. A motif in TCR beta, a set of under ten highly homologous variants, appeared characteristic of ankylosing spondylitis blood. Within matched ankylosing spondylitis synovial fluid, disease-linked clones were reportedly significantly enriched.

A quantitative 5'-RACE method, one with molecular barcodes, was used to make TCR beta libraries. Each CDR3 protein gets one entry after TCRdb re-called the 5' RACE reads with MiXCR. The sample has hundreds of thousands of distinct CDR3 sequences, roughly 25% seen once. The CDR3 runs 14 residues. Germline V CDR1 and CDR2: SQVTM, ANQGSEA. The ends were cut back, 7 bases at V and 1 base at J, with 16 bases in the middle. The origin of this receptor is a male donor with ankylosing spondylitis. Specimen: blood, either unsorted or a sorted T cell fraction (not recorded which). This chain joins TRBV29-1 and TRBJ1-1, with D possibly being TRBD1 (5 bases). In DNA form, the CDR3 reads TGCAGCGCTCACGGGGCCAACTCGAACACTGAAGCTTTCTTT. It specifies CSAHGANSNTEAFF.